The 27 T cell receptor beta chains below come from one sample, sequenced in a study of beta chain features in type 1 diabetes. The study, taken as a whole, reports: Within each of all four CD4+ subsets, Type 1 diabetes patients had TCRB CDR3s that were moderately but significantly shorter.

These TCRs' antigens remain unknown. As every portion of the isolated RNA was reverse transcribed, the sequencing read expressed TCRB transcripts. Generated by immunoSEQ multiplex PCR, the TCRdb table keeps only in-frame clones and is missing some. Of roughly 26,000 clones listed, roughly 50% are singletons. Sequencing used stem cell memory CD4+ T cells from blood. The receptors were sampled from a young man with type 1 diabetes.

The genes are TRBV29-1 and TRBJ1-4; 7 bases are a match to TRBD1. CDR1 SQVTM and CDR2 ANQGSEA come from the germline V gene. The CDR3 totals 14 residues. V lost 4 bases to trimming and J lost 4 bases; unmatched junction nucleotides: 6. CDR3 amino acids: CSVARTGSNEKLFF. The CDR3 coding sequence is TGCAGCGTTGCCCGGACAGGAAGTAATGAAAAACTGTTTTTT.

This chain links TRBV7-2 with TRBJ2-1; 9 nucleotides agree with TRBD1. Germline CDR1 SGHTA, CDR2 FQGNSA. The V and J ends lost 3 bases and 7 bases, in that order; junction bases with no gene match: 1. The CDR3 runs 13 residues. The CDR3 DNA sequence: TGTGCCAGCAGCTTGGGGACAGGGAATGAGCAGTTCTTC. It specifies CASSLGTGNEQFF.

The CDR3: CASSLEATQYF. The CDR3 DNA reads as TGTGCCAGCAGTTTAGAAGCTACGCAGTATTTT. The chain combines TRBV6-6 with TRBJ2-3; D gene ambiguous. The CDR3 totals 11 residues. V shed 4 bases and J shed 8 bases, with 7 bases lying between them. Looked up from germline, CDR1 is MNHNY and CDR2 is SVGAGI (reference sequence).

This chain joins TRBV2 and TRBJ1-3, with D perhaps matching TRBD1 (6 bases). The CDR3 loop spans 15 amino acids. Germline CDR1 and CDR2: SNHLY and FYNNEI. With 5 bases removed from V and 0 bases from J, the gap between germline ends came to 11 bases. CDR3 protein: CASSRQAPSGNTIYF. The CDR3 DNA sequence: TGTGCCAGCAGTCGACAGGCCCCCTCTGGAAACACCATATATTTT.

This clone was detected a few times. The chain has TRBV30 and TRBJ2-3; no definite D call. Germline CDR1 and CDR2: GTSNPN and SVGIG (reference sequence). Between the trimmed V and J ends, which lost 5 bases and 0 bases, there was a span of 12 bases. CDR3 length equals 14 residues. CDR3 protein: CAWLAGSSTDTQYF. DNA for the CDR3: TGTGCCTGGTTGGCAGGTTCTAGCACAGATACGCAGTATTTT.

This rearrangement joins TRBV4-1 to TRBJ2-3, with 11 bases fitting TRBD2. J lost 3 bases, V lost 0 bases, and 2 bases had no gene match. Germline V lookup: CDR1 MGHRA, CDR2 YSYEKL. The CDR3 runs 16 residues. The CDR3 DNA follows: TGCGCCAGCAGCCAAGACACTAGCGGGGGTACAGATACGCAGTATTTT. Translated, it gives CASSQDTSGGTDTQYF.

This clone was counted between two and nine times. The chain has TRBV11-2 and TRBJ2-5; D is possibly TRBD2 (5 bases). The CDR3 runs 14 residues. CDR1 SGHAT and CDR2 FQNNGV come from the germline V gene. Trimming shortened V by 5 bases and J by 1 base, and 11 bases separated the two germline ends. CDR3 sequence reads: CASSRAGGQETQYF. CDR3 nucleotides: TGTGCCAGCAGCAGGGCGGGCGGCCAAGAGACCCAGTACTTC. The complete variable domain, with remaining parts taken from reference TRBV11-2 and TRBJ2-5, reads EAGVAQSPRYKIIEKRQSVAFWCNPISGHATLYWYQQILGQGPKLLIQFQNNGVVDDSQLPKDRFSAERLKGVDSTLKIQPAKLEDSAVYLCASSRAGGQETQYFGPGTRLLVL.

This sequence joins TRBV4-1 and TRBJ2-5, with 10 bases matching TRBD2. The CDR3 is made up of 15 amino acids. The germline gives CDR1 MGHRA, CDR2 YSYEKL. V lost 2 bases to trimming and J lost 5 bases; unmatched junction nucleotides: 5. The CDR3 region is CASSQTGAGGETQYF. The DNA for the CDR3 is TGCGCCAGCAGCCAAACGGGAGCGGGGGGGGAGACCCAGTACTTC.

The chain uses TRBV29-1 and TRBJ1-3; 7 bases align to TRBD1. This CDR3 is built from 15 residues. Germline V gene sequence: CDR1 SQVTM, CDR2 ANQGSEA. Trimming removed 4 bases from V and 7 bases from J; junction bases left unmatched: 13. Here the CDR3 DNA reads TGCAGCGTTGTACGCCCTCAGGGGGATCGGAACACCATATATTTT. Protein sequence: CSVVRPQGDRNTIYF.

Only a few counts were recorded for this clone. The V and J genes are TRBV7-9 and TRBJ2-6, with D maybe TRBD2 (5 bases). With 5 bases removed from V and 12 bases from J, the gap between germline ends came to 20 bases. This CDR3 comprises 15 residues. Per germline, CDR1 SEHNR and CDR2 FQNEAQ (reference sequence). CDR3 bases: TGTGCCAGCAGCGCCATAGCAGGCAGAGAGGGCGTCCTGACTTTC. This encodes CASSAIAGREGVLTF.

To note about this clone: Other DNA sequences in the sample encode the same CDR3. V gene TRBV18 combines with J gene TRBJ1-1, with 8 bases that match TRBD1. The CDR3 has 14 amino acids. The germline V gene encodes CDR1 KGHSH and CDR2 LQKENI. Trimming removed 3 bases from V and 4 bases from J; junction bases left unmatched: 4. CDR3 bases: TGTGCCAGCTCACCTGACAGGGGTTTCACTGAAGCTTTCTTT. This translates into CASSPDRGFTEAFF.

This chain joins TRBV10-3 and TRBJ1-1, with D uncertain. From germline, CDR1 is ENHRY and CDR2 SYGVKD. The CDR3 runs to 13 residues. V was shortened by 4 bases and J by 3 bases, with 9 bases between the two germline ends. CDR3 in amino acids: CAISAGWDTEAFF. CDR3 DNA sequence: TGTGCCATCAGTGCGGGGTGGGACACTGAAGCTTTCTTT.

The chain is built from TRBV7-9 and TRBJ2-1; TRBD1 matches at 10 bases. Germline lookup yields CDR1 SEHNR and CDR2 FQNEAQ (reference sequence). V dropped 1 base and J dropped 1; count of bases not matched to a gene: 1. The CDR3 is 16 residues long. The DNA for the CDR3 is TGTGCCAGCAGCTTAGGGACAGGGGGGTCCTACAATGAGCAGTTCTTC. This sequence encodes CASSLGTGGSYNEQFF.

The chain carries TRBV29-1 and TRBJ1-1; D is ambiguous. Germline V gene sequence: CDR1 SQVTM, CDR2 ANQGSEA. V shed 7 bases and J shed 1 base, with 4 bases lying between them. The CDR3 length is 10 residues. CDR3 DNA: TGCAGCGCTAGGAACACTGAAGCTTTCTTT. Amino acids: CSARNTEAFF.

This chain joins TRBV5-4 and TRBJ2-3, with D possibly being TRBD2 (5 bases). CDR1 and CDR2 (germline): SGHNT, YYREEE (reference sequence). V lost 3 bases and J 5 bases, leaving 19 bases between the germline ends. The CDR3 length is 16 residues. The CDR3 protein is CASSSSGRGAVDTQYF. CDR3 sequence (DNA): TGTGCCAGCAGCTCGTCTGGACGGGGTGCAGTAGATACGCAGTATTTT.

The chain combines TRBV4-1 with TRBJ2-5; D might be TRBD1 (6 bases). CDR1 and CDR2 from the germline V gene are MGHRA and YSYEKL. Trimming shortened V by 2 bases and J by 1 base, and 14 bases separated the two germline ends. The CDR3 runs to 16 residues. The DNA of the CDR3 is TGCGCCAGCAGCCAACTACAGAAAGGGGGCCAAGAGACCCAGTACTTC. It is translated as CASSQLQKGGQETQYF.

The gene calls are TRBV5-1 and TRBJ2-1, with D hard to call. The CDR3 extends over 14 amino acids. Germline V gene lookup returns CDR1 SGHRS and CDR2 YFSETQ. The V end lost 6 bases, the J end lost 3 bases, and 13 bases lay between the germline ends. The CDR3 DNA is TGCGCCAGCACCTCCTCCCTCGGCTACAATGAGCAGTTCTTC. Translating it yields CASTSSLGYNEQFF.

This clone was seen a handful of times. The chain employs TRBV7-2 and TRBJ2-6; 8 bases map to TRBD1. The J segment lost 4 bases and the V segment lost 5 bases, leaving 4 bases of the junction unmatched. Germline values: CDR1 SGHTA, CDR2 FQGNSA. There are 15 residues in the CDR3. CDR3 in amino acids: CASSQGAQGANVLTF. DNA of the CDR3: TGTGCCAGCAGCCAGGGGGCGCAAGGGGCCAACGTCCTGACTTTC.

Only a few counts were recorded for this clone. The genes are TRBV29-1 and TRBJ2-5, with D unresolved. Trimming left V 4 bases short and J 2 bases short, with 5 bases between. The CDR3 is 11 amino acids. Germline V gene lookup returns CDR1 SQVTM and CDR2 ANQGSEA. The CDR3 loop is CSVVQQETQYF. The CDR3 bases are TGCAGCGTTGTACAGCAAGAGACCCAGTACTTC.

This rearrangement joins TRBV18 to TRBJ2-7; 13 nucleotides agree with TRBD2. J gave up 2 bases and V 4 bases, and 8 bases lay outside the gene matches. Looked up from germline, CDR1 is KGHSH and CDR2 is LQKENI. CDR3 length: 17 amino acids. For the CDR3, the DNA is TGTGCCAGCTCACGAGTGACTAGCGGGGGGAGGACCTACGAGCAGTACTTC. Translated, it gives CASSRVTSGGRTYEQYF.

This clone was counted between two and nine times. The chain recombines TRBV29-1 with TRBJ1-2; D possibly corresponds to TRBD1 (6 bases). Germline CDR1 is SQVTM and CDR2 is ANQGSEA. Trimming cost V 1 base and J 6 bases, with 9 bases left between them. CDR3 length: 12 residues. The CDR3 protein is CSVEGTDDGYTF. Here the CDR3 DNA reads TGCAGCGTTGAAGGGACAGATGATGGCTACACCTTC.

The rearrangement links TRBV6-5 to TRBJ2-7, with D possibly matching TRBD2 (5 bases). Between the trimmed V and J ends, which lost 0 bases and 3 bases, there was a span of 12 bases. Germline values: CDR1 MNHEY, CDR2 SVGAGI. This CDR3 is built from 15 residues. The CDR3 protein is CASSYSRDPGYEQYF. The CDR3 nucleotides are TGTGCCAGCAGTTACTCCCGGGATCCGGGCTACGAGCAGTACTTC.

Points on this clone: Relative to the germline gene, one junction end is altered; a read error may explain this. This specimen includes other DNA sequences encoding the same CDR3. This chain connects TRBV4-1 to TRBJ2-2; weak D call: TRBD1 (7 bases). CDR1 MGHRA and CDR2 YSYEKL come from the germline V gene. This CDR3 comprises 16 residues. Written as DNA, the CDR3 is TGCGCCAGCAGCCGGGAAAGCCAGGGGGGAACCGGGGAGCTGTTTTTC. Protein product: CASSRESQGGTGELFF.

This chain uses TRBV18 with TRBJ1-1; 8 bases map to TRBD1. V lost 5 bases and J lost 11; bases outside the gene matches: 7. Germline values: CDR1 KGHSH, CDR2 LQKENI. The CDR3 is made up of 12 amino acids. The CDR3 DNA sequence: TGTGCCAGCTCAGGGGACAGGAATGGGGCTTTCTTT. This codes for CASSGDRNGAFF.

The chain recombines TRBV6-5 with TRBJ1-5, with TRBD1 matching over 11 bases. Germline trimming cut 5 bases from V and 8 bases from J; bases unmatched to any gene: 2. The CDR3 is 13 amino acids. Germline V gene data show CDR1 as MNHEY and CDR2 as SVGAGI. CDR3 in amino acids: CASSRTGGEPQHF. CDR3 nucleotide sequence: TGTGCCAGCAGTCGGACAGGGGGCGAGCCCCAGCATTTT.

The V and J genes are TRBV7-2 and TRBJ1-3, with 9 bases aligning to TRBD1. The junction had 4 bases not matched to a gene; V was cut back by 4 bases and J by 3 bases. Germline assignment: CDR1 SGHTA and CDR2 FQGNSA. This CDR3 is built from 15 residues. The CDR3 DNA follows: TGTGCCAGCAGCTATACAGGGGGCGGTGGAAACACCATATATTTT. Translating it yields CASSYTGGGGNTIYF.

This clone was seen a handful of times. This CDR3 reads CASQPAGTPGNYGYTF. CDR3 DNA sequence: TGCGCCAGCCAACCCGCCGGGACACCAGGAAACTATGGCTACACCTTC. The V and J genes are TRBV5-1 and TRBJ1-2, with D tentatively TRBD1 (6 bases). Germline V gene sequence: CDR1 SGHRS, CDR2 YFSETQ. Trimming left V 7 bases short and J 2 bases short, with 21 bases between. This CDR3 has 16 residues. Filled out from reference TRBV5-1 and TRBJ1-2, the complete variable domain reads KAGVTQTPRYLIKTRGQQVTLSCSPISGHRSVSWYQQTPGQGLQFLFEYFSETQRNKGNFPGRFSGRQFSNSRSEMNVSTLELGDSALYLCASQPAGTPGNYGYTFGSGTRLTVV.